Listed here is a single T cell receptor (beta chain). Its matching antigen is unknown. These data originate in a study of T cells in narcolepsy. The wider study: Patients with NT1 or NT2 and healthy control donors were enrolled.

CDR1 is MNHEY, CDR2 SMNVEV, per germline (reference sequence). With V trimmed by 6 bases and J by 10 bases, 13 bases remained unmatched. The CDR3 spans 15 residues. TCRdb keeps only in-frame clones here, not all; method: immunoSEQ multiplex PCR. The sample has around 35,000 clones, 90% seen once. Study-level points and caveats: Comparing one patient's CSF and blood CD4+ clonotypes highlighted HCRT- and TRIB2-specific autoreactive clonotypes. In some patient and control memory CD4+ samples, autoreactive clones were absent. Autoreactive clonotypes reportedly recurred in blood of same and different patients, not controls.

The TCR sequence derives from a human donor with narcolepsy. The gene calls are TRBV27 and TRBJ2-1; 9 bases match TRBD1. The sample consisted of CD45RA- memory CD4+ T cells from PBMCs. The CDR3 loop is CASRTYRGLLAEQFF. In DNA form, the CDR3 reads TGTGCCAGCAGAACATACAGGGGGCTCTTAGCAGAGCAGTTCTTC.